Below, 9 T cell receptor beta chains from the same sample are listed, as sequenced in a study of blood T cell repertoires in COVID-19 (TCRdb year 2020). Libraries were constructed by the immunoSEQ multiplex PCR assay. This is the immuneACCESS table as TCRdb keeps it, with only in-frame sequences that have V and J called. A part of the clones is gone; compared with another copy, unresolved V genes explain less than half, and the rest is unexplained. This sample lists just under 350,000 clones; approximately 89% were detected once. More than 3% of the sample rests with the top ten. Sequences were obtained from peripheral blood. These receptors all stem from a woman under 30 who had recovered from COVID-19.

The sample holds one count of this clone. The rearrangement uses TRBV6-5 and TRBJ2-7; a weak D match, TRBD1 (7 bases). V lost 4 bases, J lost 4 bases, and 11 bases lay in between. CDR3 length: 13 amino acids. The germline V gene encodes CDR1 MNHEY and CDR2 SVGAGI. CDR3 coding DNA: TGTGCCAGCAGTTCCCAGGGGGGTTACGAGCAGTACGTC. It yields the protein CASSSQGGYEQYV.

The V and J genes are TRBV14 and TRBJ2-1, with 14 bases fitting TRBD2. The ends lost 3 bases at V and 0 bases at J; junction bases unmatched: 13. CDR1 is SGHDN and CDR2 is FVKESK in the germline V gene. This CDR3 comprises 21 residues. The DNA of the CDR3 is TGTGCCAGCAGCCACCTCCCTAGGGGACTAGCGGGAGACCCCTCCTACAATGAGCAGTTCTTC. It encodes CASSHLPRGLAGDPSYNEQFF.

This chain uses TRBV11-3 with TRBJ2-1; 8 bases match TRBD2. The germline V gene has CDR1 SGHNT and CDR2 YENEEA. The CDR3 has 15 amino acids. Losses at the gene ends were 4 bases for V and 8 bases for J; bases not matched to a gene: 10. CDR3 DNA sequence: TGTGCCAGCAGCTCTTCGGGACTAGTCGTGGATGAGCAGTTCTTC. Its protein product is CASSSSGLVVDEQFF. Supplemented by reference TRBV11-3 and TRBJ2-1, the full variable domain reads EAGVVQSPRYKIIEKKQPVAFWCNPISGHNTLYWYLQNLGQGPELLIRYENEEAVDDSQLPKDRFSAERLKGVDSTLKIQPAELGDSAVYLCASSSSGLVVDEQFFGPGTRLTVL.

The J gene is TRBJ2-1, the V gene TRBV15; 10 bases map to TRBD2. V shed 0 bases and J 2 bases; nucleotides not matched to a gene: 7. From germline, CDR1 is LNHNV and CDR2 YYDKDF (reference sequence). The CDR3 is 18 residues long. The CDR3, as DNA: TGTGCCACCAGCAGAGATCTCAGCGGGAGGGCCACCTACAATGAGCAGTTCTTC. This codes for CATSRDLSGRATYNEQFF.

The V and J genes are TRBV7-2 and TRBJ2-5; perhaps TRBD2 as D (6 bases). The germline V and J ends were trimmed by 5 bases and 5 bases, with 15 bases remaining between them. CDR3 length equals 14 residues. Germline-derived CDR1 and CDR2 are SGHTA and FQGNSA. Here the CDR3 reads CASSPSGGRETQYF. For the CDR3, the DNA is TGTGCCAGCAGCCCATCTGGAGGGCGGGAGACCCAGTACTTC. The full variable domain, with the rest looked up from reference TRBV7-2 and TRBJ2-5, is GAGVSQSPSNKVTEKGKDVELRCDPISGHTALYWYRQSLGQGLEFLIYFQGNSAPDKSGLPSDRFSAERTGGSVSTLTIQRTQQEDSAVYLCASSPSGGRETQYFGPGTRLLVL.

This sequence joins TRBV5-1 and TRBJ2-1; 9 nucleotides align to TRBD2. V lost 4 bases to trimming and J lost 4 bases; unmatched junction nucleotides: 9. CDR3 length equals 16 residues. Germline-derived CDR1 and CDR2 are SGHRS and YFSETQ. This CDR3 reads CASSAITSGLYNEQFF. CDR3 sequence (DNA): TGCGCCAGCAGCGCCATAACTAGCGGGTTGTACAATGAGCAGTTCTTC.

This chain links TRBV25-1 with TRBJ1-1; 8 bases map to TRBD1. The CDR3 is made up of 13 amino acids. V was clipped by 6 bases and J by 4 bases; unmatched bases: 4. Looked up from germline, CDR1 is MGHDK and CDR2 is SYGVNS. CDR3 sequence reads: CASSQGAGTEAFF. CDR3 DNA: TGTGCCAGCAGCCAGGGGGCAGGCACTGAAGCTTTCTTT.

The rearrangement links TRBV18 to TRBJ1-1, with D unclear. The CDR3 has 13 residues. V lost 3 bases to trimming and J lost 4 bases, with 9 bases between them. CDR1 and CDR2 (germline): KGHSH, LQKENI. The CDR3 spells CASSPALGTEAFF. In DNA, the CDR3 is TGTGCCAGCTCACCCGCGCTAGGCACTGAAGCTTTCTTT. The variable domain in full, with the rest retrieved from reference TRBV18 and TRBJ1-1, is NAGVMQNPRHLVRRRGQEARLRCSPMKGHSHVYWYRQLPEEGLKFMVYLQKENIIDESGMPKERFSAEFPKEGPSILRIQQVVRGDSAAYFCASSPALGTEAFFGQGTRLTVV.

This chain joins TRBV3-1 (or the pseudogene TRBV3-2) and TRBJ2-4, with D possibly matching TRBD1 (5 bases). Trimming shortened V by 4 bases and J by 4 bases, and 14 bases separated the two germline ends. This CDR3 is built from 15 residues. The V gene's germline CDR1 is LGHDT and CDR2 YNNKEL (reference sequence). CDR3 sequence reads: CASSRAPGPKNIQYF. In nucleotides, the CDR3 is TGTGCCAGCAGCCGGGCCCCAGGGCCTAAAAACATTCAGTACTTC.